Described below is a single TCR beta chain sequence and its context. Adults between about 18 and 95 years of age took part from fewer than 30 US areas. V shed 1 base, J shed 0 bases, and the junction held 4 bases outside the gene matches. The CDR3 extends over 17 amino acids. Germline V gene data show CDR1 as SGHRS and CDR2 as YFSETQ. In the authors' methods: Quantification of nucleated cells was approximated via reference gene primer amplification. Profiling relied on immunoSEQ multiplex PCR, and the TCRdb table lists in-frame clones only, not all of them. V, J and clone size derive from that table, while D and trimming were established from the DNA sequence. The top ten hold about 5% of the sample, which has around 50,000 clones, almost 80% seen once. This entry comes from a study of blood T cell repertoires in COVID-19.

The specimen was PBMCs or T cells enriched from blood (not recorded which). This TCR was sampled from a woman aged 45-65 years with acute COVID-19. This chain connects TRBV5-1 to TRBJ2-1; 10 bases line up with TRBD2. The CDR3 sequence: CASSLSSGGNSYNEQFF. The CDR3, as DNA: TGCGCCAGCAGCTTGAGTAGCGGGGGGAACTCCTACAATGAGCAGTTCTTC.